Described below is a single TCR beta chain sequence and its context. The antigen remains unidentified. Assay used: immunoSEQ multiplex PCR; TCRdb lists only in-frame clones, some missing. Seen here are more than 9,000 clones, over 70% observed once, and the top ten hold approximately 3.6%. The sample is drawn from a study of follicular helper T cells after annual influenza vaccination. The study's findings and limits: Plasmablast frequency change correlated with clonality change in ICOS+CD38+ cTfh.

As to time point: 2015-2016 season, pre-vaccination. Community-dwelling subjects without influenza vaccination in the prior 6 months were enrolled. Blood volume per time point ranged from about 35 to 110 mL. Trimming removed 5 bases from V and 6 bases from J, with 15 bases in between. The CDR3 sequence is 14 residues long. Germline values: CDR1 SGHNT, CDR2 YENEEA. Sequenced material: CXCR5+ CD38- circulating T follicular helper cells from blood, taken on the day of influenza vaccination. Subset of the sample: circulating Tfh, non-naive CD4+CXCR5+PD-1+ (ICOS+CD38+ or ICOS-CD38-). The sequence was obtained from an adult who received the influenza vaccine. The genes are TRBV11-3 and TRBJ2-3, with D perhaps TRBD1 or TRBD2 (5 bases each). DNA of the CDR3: TGTGCCAGCAGCGGGGGAGCCCAGCGGGATACGCAGTATTTT. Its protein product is CASSGGAQRDTQYF.